Listed below are T cell receptor beta chains from one sample, sequenced in a study of cytomegalovirus exposure and HLA in healthy donors. Profiled with immunoSEQ multiplex PCR; TCRdb holds only in-frame clones, not every one. The data contain roughly 150,000 clones, less than 90% of them singletons. Source material: PBMCs. The receptor source for this set is a woman in her late teens or twenties in good health and CMV-seropositive. CDR3s include the opening cysteine and the closing phenylalanine or tryptophan. Fields, in order: V gene, D gene, J gene, clone size, CDR3 DNA, CDR3 protein. D genes are given only for firm matches. A row's size may be missing; if present it is once, few, many or a size class.

V gene: TRBV5-1; D gene: .; J gene: TRBJ1-3; clone size: .; CDR3 DNA: TGCGCCAGCAGCTTGTCAGGAAACACCATATATTTT; CDR3 protein: CASSLSGNTIYF
V gene: TRBV29-1; D gene: .; J gene: TRBJ1-4; clone size: .; CDR3 DNA: TGCAGCGTTTCCTCAACTAATGAAAAACTGTTTTTT; CDR3 protein: CSVSSTNEKLFF
V gene: TRBV28; D gene: TRBD1; J gene: TRBJ2-7; clone size: .; CDR3 DNA: TGTGCCAGCAGTATCGAGGGGAGGAGACAGGGGAAATACGAGCAGTACTTC; CDR3 protein: CASSIEGRRQGKYEQYF
V gene: TRBV6-5; D gene: .; J gene: TRBJ1-5; clone size: few; CDR3 DNA: TGTGCCAGCAGTTCCTCCTGGGGCAGGATCGATCAGCCCCAGCATTTT; CDR3 protein: CASSSSWGRIDQPQHF
V gene: TRBV6-6; D gene: TRBD1; J gene: TRBJ1-2; clone size: .; CDR3 DNA: TGTGCCAGCAGCCAGGGACAGGGCAACTATGGCTACACCTTC; CDR3 protein: CASSQGQGNYGYTF
V gene: TRBV7-6; D gene: TRBD2; J gene: TRBJ2-3; clone size: .; CDR3 DNA: TGTGCCAGCAGAGGTAGCGGGAGCCGGGGAGATACGCAGTATTTT; CDR3 protein: CASRGSGSRGDTQYF
V gene: TRBV10-1; D gene: .; J gene: TRBJ2-7; clone size: .; CDR3 DNA: TGCGCCAGCAGCCCCAATCAAGGGGGGGTGACGGTGCAGTACTTC; CDR3 protein: CASSPNQGGVTVQYF
V gene: TRBV10-1; D gene: .; J gene: TRBJ2-7; clone size: once; CDR3 DNA: TGCGCCAGCAGTGAAGGTGGCCAGGGCTACGAGCAGTACTTC; CDR3 protein: CASSEGGQGYEQYF
V gene: TRBV10-3; D gene: .; J gene: TRBJ2-7; clone size: .; CDR3 DNA: TGTGCCATCAGTGAGTCGGGAGGTGCTCCTAGGGACGAGCAGTACTTC; CDR3 protein: CAISESGGAPRDEQYF
V gene: TRBV7-3; D gene: .; J gene: TRBJ1-5; clone size: .; CDR3 DNA: TGTGCCAGCAGCTTAAACGGAGATCAGCCCCAGCATTTT; CDR3 protein: CASSLNGDQPQHF
V gene: TRBV7-9; D gene: .; J gene: TRBJ2-7; clone size: .; CDR3 DNA: TGTGCCAGCAGCGCAGGGTCCCCCTACGAGCAGTACTTC; CDR3 protein: CASSAGSPYEQYF
V gene: TRBV4-1; D gene: TRBD1; J gene: TRBJ2-5; clone size: .; CDR3 DNA: TGCGCCAGCAGCCAACCGACAGGGTCGAGACAAGAGACCCAGTACTTC; CDR3 protein: CASSQPTGSRQETQYF
V gene: TRBV5-6; D gene: .; J gene: TRBJ2-7; clone size: .; CDR3 DNA: TGTGCCAGCAGCCAAATTTTGGGGGGCGAGCAGTACTTC; CDR3 protein: CASSQILGGEQYF
V gene: TRBV7-9; D gene: TRBD1; J gene: TRBJ2-5; clone size: .; CDR3 DNA: TGTGCCAGCAGCCAAGCGGACAGGGGTTCCTCACAAGGGTACTTC; CDR3 protein: CASSQADRGSSQGYF
V gene: TRBV10-1; D gene: TRBD1; J gene: TRBJ2-7; clone size: .; CDR3 DNA: TGCGCCAGCACCTCGGACAGGGGAGGCGAGCAGTACTTC; CDR3 protein: CASTSDRGGEQYF
V gene: TRBV5-6; D gene: .; J gene: TRBJ2-1; clone size: once; CDR3 DNA: TGTGCCAGCAGCCCGACTTTAATTTCCTACAATGAGCAGTTCTTC; CDR3 protein: CASSPTLISYNEQFF
V gene: TRBV5-1; D gene: TRBD1; J gene: TRBJ2-7; clone size: .; CDR3 DNA: TGCGCCAGCAGCCCCGGGGACAGCACCTACGAGCAGTACTTC; CDR3 protein: CASSPGDSTYEQYF
V gene: TRBV27; D gene: .; J gene: TRBJ1-4; clone size: once; CDR3 DNA: TGTGCCAGCAGTCCCGTGACGGGGGCAACTAATGAAAAACTGTTTTTT; CDR3 protein: CASSPVTGATNEKLFF
V gene: TRBV5-1; D gene: .; J gene: TRBJ2-1; clone size: .; CDR3 DNA: TGCGCCAGCAGCTTGTACACCAACAATGAGCAGTTCTTC; CDR3 protein: CASSLYTNNEQFF
V gene: TRBV5-8; D gene: .; J gene: TRBJ2-5; clone size: .; CDR3 DNA: TGTGCCAGCAGCTTTGAACAGGTCCAAGAGACCCAGTACTTC; CDR3 protein: CASSFEQVQETQYF
V gene: TRBV11-3; D gene: .; J gene: TRBJ1-1; clone size: .; CDR3 DNA: TGTGCCAGCAGCTTAGAGCGGGGGCTGGGCACTGAAGCTTTCTTT; CDR3 protein: CASSLERGLGTEAFF
V gene: TRBV5-4; D gene: TRBD1; J gene: TRBJ2-5; clone size: few; CDR3 DNA: TGTGCCAGCAGCTTGGGGGACAGGGTTGAGACCCAGTACTTC; CDR3 protein: CASSLGDRVETQYF
V gene: TRBV11-2; D gene: .; J gene: TRBJ2-7; clone size: .; CDR3 DNA: TGTGCCAGCACCCGGGACTCGATCCCTCTCGAGCAGTACTTC; CDR3 protein: CASTRDSIPLEQYF
V gene: TRBV11-3; D gene: TRBD2; J gene: TRBJ2-7; clone size: .; CDR3 DNA: TGTGCCAGCAGCCCTAGCGGGACCCGCTACGAGCAGTACTTC; CDR3 protein: CASSPSGTRYEQYF
V gene: TRBV27; D gene: .; J gene: TRBJ2-1; clone size: .; CDR3 DNA: TGTGCCAGCAGTATCCAGAGCGGCGTTACGAACAATGAGCAGTTCTTC; CDR3 protein: CASSIQSGVTNNEQFF
V gene: TRBV27; D gene: TRBD2; J gene: TRBJ2-5; clone size: .; CDR3 DNA: TGTGCCAGCAGTTCCTTGGGACTAGCGGGAGAGACCCAGTACTTC; CDR3 protein: CASSSLGLAGETQYF
V gene: TRBV19; D gene: .; J gene: TRBJ1-5; clone size: .; CDR3 DNA: TGTGCCAGCCAAGATCCTAGGGGGACCTCCAATCAGCCCCAGCATTTT; CDR3 protein: CASQDPRGTSNQPQHF
V gene: TRBV5-6; D gene: .; J gene: TRBJ1-1; clone size: .; CDR3 DNA: TGTGCCAGCAGCTTCGGACTCCTTAAAGAAGCTTTCTTT; CDR3 protein: CASSFGLLKEAFF
V gene: TRBV28; D gene: TRBD2; J gene: TRBJ2-3; clone size: .; CDR3 DNA: TGTGCCAGCAGACCGGGACTAGCGGGAGTGGCGCAGTATTTT; CDR3 protein: CASRPGLAGVAQYF
V gene: TRBV19; D gene: TRBD2; J gene: TRBJ2-5; clone size: .; CDR3 DNA: TGTGCCAGTAGTATACTAGCGGGAGCCGAGACCCAGTACTTC; CDR3 protein: CASSILAGAETQYF
V gene: TRBV5-8; D gene: .; J gene: TRBJ2-1; clone size: .; CDR3 DNA: TGTGCCAGCAGCTTGGTTGGCCAGTTCTTC; CDR3 protein: CASSLVGQFF
V gene: TRBV4-1; D gene: TRBD1; J gene: TRBJ1-1; clone size: .; CDR3 DNA: TGCGCCAGCAGCCAAGAAGCGGACAGGGGAATGGCTTTCTTT; CDR3 protein: CASSQEADRGMAFF
V gene: TRBV4-1; D gene: TRBD1; J gene: TRBJ1-1; clone size: .; CDR3 DNA: TGCGCCAGCAGCCACCCCGGACAGGGACGGAGGACTGAAGCTTTCTTT; CDR3 protein: CASSHPGQGRRTEAFF
V gene: TRBV12-5; D gene: TRBD1; J gene: TRBJ2-1; clone size: .; CDR3 DNA: TGTGCTAGCGAAGTCAAAGATCACAGAGGGACAGGGGTCCATGAGCAGTTCTTC; CDR3 protein: CASEVKDHRGTGVHEQFF
V gene: TRBV6-5; D gene: TRBD1; J gene: TRBJ1-1; clone size: .; CDR3 DNA: TGTGCCAGCAGTTACTCCGGGACAGGGTACACTGAAGCTTTCTTT; CDR3 protein: CASSYSGTGYTEAFF
V gene: TRBV27; D gene: TRBD1; J gene: TRBJ1-2; clone size: .; CDR3 DNA: TGTGCCAGCAGTTTGTCGGCAGGGGGCGGCTATGGCTACACCTTC; CDR3 protein: CASSLSAGGGYGYTF